This T cell receptor (beta chain) was captured in a study of cytomegalovirus exposure and HLA in healthy donors. Whole-study results and caveats: Later on, analysis showed that most CMV-associated TCR beta chains appeared to be HLA-restricted.

Worth noting for this clone: Its specificity is not known.

The PCR ran on 60 Vbeta and 13 Jbeta primers. Measured with immunoSEQ multiplex PCR; TCRdb has only the in-frame clones, and not every one. The listing contains fewer than 70,000 clones. This CDR3 has 16 amino acids. The V gene's germline CDR1 is SGHRS and CDR2 YFSETQ. Germline trimming cut 3 bases from V and 6 bases from J; bases unmatched to any gene: 6. The clonotype comes from a man younger than 40 in good health and CMV-seropositive. The rearrangement joins TRBV5-1 to TRBJ2-1; 13 bases are a match to TRBD2. Sample: PBMCs. CDR3 amino acids: CASSSQLAGGPNEQFF. CDR3 bases: TGCGCCAGCAGCTCCCAACTAGCGGGGGGGCCCAATGAGCAGTTCTTC.